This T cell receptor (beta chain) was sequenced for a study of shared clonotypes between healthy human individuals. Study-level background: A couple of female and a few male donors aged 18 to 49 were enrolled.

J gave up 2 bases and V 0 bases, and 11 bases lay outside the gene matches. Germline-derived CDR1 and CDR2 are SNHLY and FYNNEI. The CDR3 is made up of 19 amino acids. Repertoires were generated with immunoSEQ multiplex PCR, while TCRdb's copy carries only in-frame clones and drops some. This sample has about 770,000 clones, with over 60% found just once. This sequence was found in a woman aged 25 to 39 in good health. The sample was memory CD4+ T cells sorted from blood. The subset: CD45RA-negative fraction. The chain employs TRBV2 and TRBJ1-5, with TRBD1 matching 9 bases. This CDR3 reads CASSEALVRTGEGNQPQHF. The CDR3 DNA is TGTGCCAGCAGTGAAGCCCTGGTGAGGACAGGGGAAGGCAATCAGCCCCAGCATTTT.